Reported below is one TCR beta chain. Antigen specificity is unknown. This specimen belongs to a study of cytomegalovirus exposure and HLA in healthy donors. Study results and limitations: A classifier reportedly called cytomegalovirus status with high sensitivity and specificity. Immune exposure information available was restricted to CMV serostatus.

The PCR was carried out with 60 Vbeta primers and 13 Jbeta primers. This table comes from immunoSEQ multiplex PCR, and its TCRdb copy is limited to in-frame clones, with some not included. The sample contains about 140,000 clones, roughly 83% of which appear only once. CDR1 is SQVTM and CDR2 is ANQGSEA in the germline V gene. The CDR3 runs to 12 residues. Trimming took off 1 base at V and 1 base at J, with 5 bases between the two ends. The TCR comes from a man in his forties in good health and CMV-seropositive. This sequence joins TRBV29-1 and TRBJ2-7, with D hard to call. Sequencing input: PBMCs. In DNA form, the CDR3 reads TGCAGCGTTGAAGTTAGATCCTACGAGCAGTACTTC. Its translation: CSVEVRSYEQYF.